A selection of T cell receptor beta chains follows, all from one sample in a study of CD8 T cells in ankylosing spondylitis. TCRdb independently ran MiXCR on the 5' RACE reads; one entry per CDR3 protein. The sample has about 540,000 distinct CDR3 sequences; roughly an eighth are singletons. The sample consisted of blood, either unsorted or a sorted T cell fraction (not recorded which). The source of these receptors is a male donor with ankylosing spondylitis. CDR3s include the opening cysteine and the closing phenylalanine or tryptophan. D genes are given only for firm matches. Clone size, where shown, is once, few, many, or a class for clones that have expanded.

j_gene,d_gene,v_gene,abundance,CDR3nt,CDR3aa
TRBJ2-5,TRBD1,TRBV5-6,many,TGTGCCAGCAGGATCGGACAGGGGGGAGAGACCCAGTACTTC,CASRIGQGGETQYF
TRBJ2-3,NA,TRBV15,NA,TGTGCCACCAGCAGAGATCAGCTAGATACGCAGTATTTT,CATSRDQLDTQYF
TRBJ2-1,NA,TRBV20-1,few,TGCAGTGCTATTAGCGGCTACTCCTACAATGAGCAGTTCTTC,CSAISGYSYNEQFF
TRBJ2-1,NA,TRBV5-1,many,TGCGCCAGCAGCTTGGAGGTAGGGGCCTACAATGAGCAGTTCTTC,CASSLEVGAYNEQFF
TRBJ1-4,TRBD1,TRBV5-1,few,TGCGCCAGCAGCTGGACAGGGGGAACTAATGAAAAACTGTTTTTT,CASSWTGGTNEKLFF
TRBJ2-7,TRBD2,TRBV28,many,TGTGCCAGCAGTTCCGGACTAGCGGGAGGGCGAGAGCAGTACTTC,CASSSGLAGGREQYF
TRBJ2-1,NA,TRBV5-1,NA,TGCGCCAGCAGCCGCGCGACAGAGGGCAATGAGCAGTTCTTC,CASSRATEGNEQFF
TRBJ2-1,NA,TRBV20-1,NA,TGCAGTGCTAGACCTCAGCCATTTAGCTCCTACAATGAGCAGTTCTTC,CSARPQPFSSYNEQFF
TRBJ1-2,TRBD1,TRBV27,NA,TGTGCCAGCAGCTCTTCCTCGGACAGGAGGCCCCCAGGCTATGGCTACACCTTC,CASSSSSDRRPPGYGYTF
TRBJ2-2,NA,TRBV24-1,NA,TGTGCCACCACAACTGCGACTCATACCGGGGAGCTGTTTTTT,CATTTATHTGELFF
TRBJ2-1,TRBD2,TRBV24-1,few,TGTGCCACCAGTGGGACTAGCGGGAGTTACAATGAGCAGTTCTTC,CATSGTSGSYNEQFF
TRBJ1-4,NA,TRBV12-3/TRBV12-4,many,TGTGCCAGCAGTCGTGCAGGGAGTGAAAAACTGTTTTTT,CASSRAGSEKLFF
TRBJ2-7,TRBD2,TRBV9,few,TGTGCCAGCAGCGTCGGACTAGCGGCGGACGAGCAGTACTTC,CASSVGLAADEQYF
TRBJ1-5,NA,TRBV20-1,few,TGCAGTGCTAGAGCCGATAGGGCGGGGAGCAATCAGCCCCAGCATTTT,CSARADRAGSNQPQHF
TRBJ2-2,TRBD1,TRBV2,NA,TGTGCCGGACGGCGGACAGGGGGCACCGGGGAGCTGTTTTTT,CAGRRTGGTGELFF
TRBJ1-3,NA,TRBV5-1,NA,TGCGCCAGCAGACTTTCACAGGGCTTGGGAGGAAACACCATATATTTT,CASRLSQGLGGNTIYF
TRBJ1-2,NA,TRBV29-1,few,TGCAGCGTTGAAGGTGGGGGCACTAGGATCCTAGCTAACTATGGCTACACCTTC,CSVEGGGTRILANYGYTF
TRBJ2-3,NA,TRBV12-3/TRBV12-4,NA,TGTGCCAGCAGTTACCCGGGAAGCACAGATACGCAGTATTTT,CASSYPGSTDTQYF
TRBJ1-4,NA,TRBV3-1,few,TGTGCCAGTACCCTGGGAAATGAAAAACTGTTTTTT,CASTLGNEKLFF
TRBJ1-1,TRBD1,TRBV5-1,many,TGCGCCAGCAGCCAGGGACAGGGTGGCACTGAAGCTTTCTTT,CASSQGQGGTEAFF
TRBJ2-1,TRBD2,TRBV5-1,few,TGCGCCAGCAGCGGGGGCGGGGGACTAGCGCCTAATGAGCAGTTCTTC,CASSGGGGLAPNEQFF
TRBJ2-7,NA,TRBV4-2,many,TGTGCCAGCAGCCAAGTGGGGACCTACGAGCAGTACTTC,CASSQVGTYEQYF
TRBJ2-1,NA,TRBV5-4,NA,TGTGCCAGCAGCTTATTCATTAGCTCCTACAATGAGCAGTTCTTC,CASSLFISSYNEQFF
TRBJ2-1,TRBD1,TRBV6-1,NA,TGTGCCAGCAGTCTCCGGGACAGGGCCTACAATGAGCAGTTCTTC,CASSLRDRAYNEQFF
TRBJ1-5,NA,TRBV20-1,many,TGCAGTGCTAGTAGTCGAGGAAGCAATCAGCCCCAGCATTTT,CSASSRGSNQPQHF
TRBJ2-2,NA,TRBV12-3/TRBV12-4,many,TGTGCCAGCAGTTTAGGGGAAGCCGGGGAGCTGTTTTTT,CASSLGEAGELFF
TRBJ2-5,NA,TRBV2,few,TGTGCCAGCATCCCTAGTTCGGCACGAGAGACCCAGTACTTC,CASIPSSARETQYF
TRBJ1-1,NA,TRBV20-1,NA,TGCAGTGCTAGACCTGATATGAACACTGAAGCTTTCTTT,CSARPDMNTEAFF
TRBJ1-2,NA,TRBV5-4,NA,TGTGCCAGCAACTACGGGGGTAATGGCTACACCTTC,CASNYGGNGYTF
TRBJ2-7,TRBD2,TRBV9,NA,TGTGCCAGCAGCACACGAGGACTAGCGGGAGTTTCCGAGCAGTACTTC,CASSTRGLAGVSEQYF
TRBJ2-1,NA,TRBV20-1,few,TGCAGTGCTAGAGATAAGCTAGCGAAGTACAATGAGCAGTTCTTC,CSARDKLAKYNEQFF
TRBJ2-5,TRBD2,TRBV27,many,TGTGCCAGCAGCCCCTCTGAAGCGGGAGCCACAGAGACCCAGTACTTC,CASSPSEAGATETQYF
TRBJ1-2,NA,TRBV18,NA,TGTGCCAGCTCCCGGGACGGACTCTTCGATGGCTACACCTTC,CASSRDGLFDGYTF
TRBJ1-4,NA,TRBV5-1,few,TGCGCCAGCAGCTTGGATTTCGGACAGAGAAATGAAAAACTGTTTTTT,CASSLDFGQRNEKLFF
TRBJ1-1,NA,TRBV28,few,TGTGCCAGCAGTTTAACGGCTGAAGCTTTCTTT,CASSLTAEAFF
TRBJ2-1,TRBD2,TRBV3-1,few,TGTGCCAGCAGCCCCTATAGACTAGCGCTCTACAATGAGCAGTTCTTC,CASSPYRLALYNEQFF
TRBJ1-5,TRBD1,TRBV20-1,NA,TGCAGTGCTAGAGAGTGGGACAGGGGATTGGGCAATCAGCCCCAGCATTTT,CSAREWDRGLGNQPQHF
TRBJ2-1,TRBD2,TRBV5-1,few,TGCGCCAGCAGCTACCGACTAGCGGGAGGGACCCACAATGAGCAGTTCTTC,CASSYRLAGGTHNEQFF
TRBJ2-1,NA,TRBV20-1,few,TGCAGTGCTAGAGGGACAGACTACAATGAGCAGTTCTTC,CSARGTDYNEQFF
TRBJ1-1,NA,TRBV20-1,few,TGCAGTGCCATCAGGGGCATGAACACTGAAGCTTTCTTT,CSAIRGMNTEAFF
TRBJ1-1,NA,TRBV4-1,NA,NA,CASSQLFGQGSTEAFF
TRBJ2-3,NA,TRBV7-9,NA,TGTGCCAGCAGCTTAAAGGCGGGCGATACGCAGTATTTT,CASSLKAGDTQYF
TRBJ2-4,NA,TRBV19,NA,TGTGCCAGTAGTATAGATCGGGACACGGAAAACATTCAGTACTTC,CASSIDRDTENIQYF
TRBJ1-2,NA,TRBV13,many,TGTGCCAGCAGCTTAGGCCCAGCGATCTATGGCTACACCTTC,CASSLGPAIYGYTF